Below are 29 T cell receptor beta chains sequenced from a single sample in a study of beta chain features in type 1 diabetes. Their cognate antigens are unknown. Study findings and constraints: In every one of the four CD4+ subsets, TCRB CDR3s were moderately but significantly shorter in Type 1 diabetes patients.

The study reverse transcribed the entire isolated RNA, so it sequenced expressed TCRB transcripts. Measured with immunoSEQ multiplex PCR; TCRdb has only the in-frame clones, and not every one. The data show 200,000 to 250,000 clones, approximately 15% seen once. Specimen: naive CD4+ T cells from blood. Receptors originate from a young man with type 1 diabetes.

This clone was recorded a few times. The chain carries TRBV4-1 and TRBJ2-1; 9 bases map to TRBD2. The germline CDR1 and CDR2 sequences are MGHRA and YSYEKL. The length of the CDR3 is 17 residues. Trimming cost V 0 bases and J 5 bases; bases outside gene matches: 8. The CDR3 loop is CASSQDQGTSYHNEQFF. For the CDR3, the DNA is TGCGCCAGCAGCCAAGATCAAGGGACTAGCTACCACAATGAGCAGTTCTTC.

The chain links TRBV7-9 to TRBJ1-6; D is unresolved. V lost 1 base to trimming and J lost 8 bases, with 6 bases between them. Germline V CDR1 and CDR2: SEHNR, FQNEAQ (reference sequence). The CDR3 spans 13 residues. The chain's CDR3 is CASSLVPDSPLHF. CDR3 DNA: TGTGCCAGCAGCTTAGTTCCTGATTCACCCCTCCACTTT.

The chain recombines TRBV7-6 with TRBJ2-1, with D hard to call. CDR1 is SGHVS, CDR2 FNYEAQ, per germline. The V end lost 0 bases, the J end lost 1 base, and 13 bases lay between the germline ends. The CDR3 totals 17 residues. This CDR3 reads CASSLARYTLSYNEQFF. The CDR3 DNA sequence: TGTGCCAGCAGCTTAGCGCGGTACACCTTATCCTACAATGAGCAGTTCTTC.

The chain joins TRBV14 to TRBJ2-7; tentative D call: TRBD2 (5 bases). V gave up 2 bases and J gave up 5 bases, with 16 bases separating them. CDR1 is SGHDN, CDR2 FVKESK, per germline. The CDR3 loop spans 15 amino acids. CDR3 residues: CASSQLGGSTDEQYF. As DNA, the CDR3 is TGTGCCAGCAGCCAATTGGGTGGGAGTACGGACGAGCAGTACTTC.

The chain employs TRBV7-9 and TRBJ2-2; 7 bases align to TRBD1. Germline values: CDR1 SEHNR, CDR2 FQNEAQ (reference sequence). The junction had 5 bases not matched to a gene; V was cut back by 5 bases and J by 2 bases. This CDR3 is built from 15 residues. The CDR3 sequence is CASSVRQGNTGELFF. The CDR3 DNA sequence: TGTGCCAGCAGCGTTCGACAGGGTAACACCGGGGAGCTGTTTTTT.

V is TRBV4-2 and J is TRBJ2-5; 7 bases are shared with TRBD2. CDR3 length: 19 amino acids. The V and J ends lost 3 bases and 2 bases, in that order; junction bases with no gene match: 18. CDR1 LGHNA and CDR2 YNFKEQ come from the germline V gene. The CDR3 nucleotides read TGTGCCAGCAGCCAGGGAGTGGGGGAGGGCCAGCTGCGGCAAGAGACCCAGTACTTC. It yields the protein CASSQGVGEGQLRQETQYF.

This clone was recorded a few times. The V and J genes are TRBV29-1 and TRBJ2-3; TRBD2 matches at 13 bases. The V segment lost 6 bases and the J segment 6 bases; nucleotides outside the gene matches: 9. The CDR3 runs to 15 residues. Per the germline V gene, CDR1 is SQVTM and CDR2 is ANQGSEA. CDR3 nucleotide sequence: TGCAGCGTCCGGAGGACTAGCGGGAGCCGGGATACGCAGTATTTT. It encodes CSVRRTSGSRDTQYF.

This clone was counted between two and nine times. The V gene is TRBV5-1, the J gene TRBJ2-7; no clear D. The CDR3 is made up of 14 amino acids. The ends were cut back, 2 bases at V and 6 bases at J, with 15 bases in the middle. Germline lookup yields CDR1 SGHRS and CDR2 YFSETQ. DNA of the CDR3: TGCGCCAGCAGCTTCGGGTCGGTTGAGACCGAGCAGTACTTC. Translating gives CASSFGSVETEQYF.

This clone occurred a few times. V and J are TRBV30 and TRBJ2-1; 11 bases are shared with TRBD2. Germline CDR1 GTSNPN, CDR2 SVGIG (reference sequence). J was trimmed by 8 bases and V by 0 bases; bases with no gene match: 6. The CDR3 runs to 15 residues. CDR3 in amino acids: CAWSVLGSGRDEQFF. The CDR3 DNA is TGTGCCTGGAGTGTTCTCGGTAGCGGGAGGGATGAGCAGTTCTTC.

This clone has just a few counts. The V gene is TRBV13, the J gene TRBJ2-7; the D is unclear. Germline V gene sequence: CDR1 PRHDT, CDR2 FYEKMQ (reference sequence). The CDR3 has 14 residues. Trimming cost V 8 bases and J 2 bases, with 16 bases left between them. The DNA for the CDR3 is TGTGCCAGCGGGTCCAATCTAGAGACCTACGAGCAGTACTTC. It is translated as CASGSNLETYEQYF.

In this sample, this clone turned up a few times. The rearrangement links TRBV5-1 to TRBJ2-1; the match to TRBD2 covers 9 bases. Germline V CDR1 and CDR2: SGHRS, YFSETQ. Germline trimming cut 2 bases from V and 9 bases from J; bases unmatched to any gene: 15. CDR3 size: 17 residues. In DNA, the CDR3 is TGCGCCAGCAGCTTTGAACGGCGGGAGGGCCTTCCTGGTGAGCAGTTCTTC. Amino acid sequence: CASSFERREGLPGEQFF. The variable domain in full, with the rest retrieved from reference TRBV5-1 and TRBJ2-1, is KAGVTQTPRYLIKTRGQQVTLSCSPISGHRSVSWYQQTPGQGLQFLFEYFSETQRNKGNFPGRFSGRQFSNSRSEMNVSTLELGDSALYLCASSFERREGLPGEQFFGPGTRLTVL.

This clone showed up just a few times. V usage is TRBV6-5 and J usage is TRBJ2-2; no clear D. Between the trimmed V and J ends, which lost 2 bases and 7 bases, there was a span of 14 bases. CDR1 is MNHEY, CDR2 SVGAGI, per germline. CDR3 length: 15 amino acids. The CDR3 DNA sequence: TGTGCCAGCAGTTACCAAGTGACACTGCTCGGGGAGCTGTTTTTT. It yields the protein CASSYQVTLLGELFF.

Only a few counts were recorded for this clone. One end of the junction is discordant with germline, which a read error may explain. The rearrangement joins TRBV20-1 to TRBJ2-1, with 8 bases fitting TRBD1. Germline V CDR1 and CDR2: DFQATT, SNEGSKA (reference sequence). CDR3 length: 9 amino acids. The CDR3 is CSPGQGQLF. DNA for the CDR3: TGCAGTCCCGGACAGGGACAGCTCTTC.

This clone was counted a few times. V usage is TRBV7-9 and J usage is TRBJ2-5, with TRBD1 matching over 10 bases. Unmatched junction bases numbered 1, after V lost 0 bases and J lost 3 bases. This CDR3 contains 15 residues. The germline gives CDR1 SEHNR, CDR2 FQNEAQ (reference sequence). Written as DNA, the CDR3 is TGTGCCAGCAGCTTAGCCGGGACAGGGGAAGAGACCCAGTACTTC. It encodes CASSLAGTGEETQYF. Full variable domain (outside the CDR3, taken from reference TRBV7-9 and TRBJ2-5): DTGVSQNPRHKITKRGQNVTFRCDPISEHNRLYWYRQTLGQGPEFLTYFQNEAQLEKSRLLSDRFSAERPKGSFSTLEIQRTEQGDSAMYLCASSLAGTGEETQYFGPGTRLLVL.

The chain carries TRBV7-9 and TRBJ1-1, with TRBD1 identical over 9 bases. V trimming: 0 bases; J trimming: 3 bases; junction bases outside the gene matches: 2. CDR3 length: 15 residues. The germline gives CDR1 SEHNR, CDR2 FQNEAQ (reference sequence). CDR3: CASSLARTGDTEAFF. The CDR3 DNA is TGTGCCAGCAGCTTAGCGCGGACAGGGGACACTGAAGCTTTCTTT.

Here the CDR3 DNA reads TGCAGCGTTGAAGCCCAGTGGAGGAACACTGAAGCTTTCTTT. Protein: CSVEAQWRNTEAFF. This sequence joins TRBV29-1 and TRBJ1-1, with D unclear. Germline V gene data show CDR1 as SQVTM and CDR2 as ANQGSEA. Trimming left V 1 base short and J 1 base short, with 10 bases between. The CDR3 contains 14 residues.

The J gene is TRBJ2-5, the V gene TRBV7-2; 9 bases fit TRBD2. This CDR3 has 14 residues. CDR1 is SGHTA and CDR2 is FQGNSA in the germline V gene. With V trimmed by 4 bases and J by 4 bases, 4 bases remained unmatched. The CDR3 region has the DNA TGTGCCAGCAGCTCGGGACTAGCACCAGAGACCCAGTACTTC. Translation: CASSSGLAPETQYF. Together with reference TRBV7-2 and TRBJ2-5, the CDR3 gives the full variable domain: GAGVSQSPSNKVTEKGKDVELRCDPISGHTALYWYRQSLGQGLEFLIYFQGNSAPDKSGLPSDRFSAERTGGSVSTLTIQRTQQEDSAVYLCASSSGLAPETQYFGPGTRLLVL.

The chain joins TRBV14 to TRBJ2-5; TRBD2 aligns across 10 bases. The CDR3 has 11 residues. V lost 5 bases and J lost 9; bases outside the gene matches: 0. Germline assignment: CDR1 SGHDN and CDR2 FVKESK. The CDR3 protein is CASSSGGAQYF. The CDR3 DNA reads TGTGCCAGCAGCAGCGGGGGGGCCCAGTACTTC.

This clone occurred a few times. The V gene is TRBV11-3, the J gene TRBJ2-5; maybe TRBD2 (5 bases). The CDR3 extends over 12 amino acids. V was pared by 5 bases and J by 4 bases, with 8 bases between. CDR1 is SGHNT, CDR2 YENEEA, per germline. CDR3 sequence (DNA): TGTGCCAGCAGCCAGAGCGGAGAGACCCAGTACTTC. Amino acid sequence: CASSQSGETQYF.

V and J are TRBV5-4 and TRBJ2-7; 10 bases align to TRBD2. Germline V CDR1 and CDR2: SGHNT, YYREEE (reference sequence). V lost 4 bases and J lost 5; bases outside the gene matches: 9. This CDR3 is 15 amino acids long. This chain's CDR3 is CASSGASGRDNEQYF. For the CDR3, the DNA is TGTGCCAGCAGCGGGGCAAGCGGGAGGGATAACGAGCAGTACTTC.

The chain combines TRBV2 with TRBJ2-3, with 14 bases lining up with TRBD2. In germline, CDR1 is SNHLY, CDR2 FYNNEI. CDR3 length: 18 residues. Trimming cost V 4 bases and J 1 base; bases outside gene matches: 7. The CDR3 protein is CASSGGLAGGLGTDTQYF. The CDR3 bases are TGTGCCAGCAGTGGAGGACTAGCGGGGGGCCTAGGCACAGATACGCAGTATTTT.

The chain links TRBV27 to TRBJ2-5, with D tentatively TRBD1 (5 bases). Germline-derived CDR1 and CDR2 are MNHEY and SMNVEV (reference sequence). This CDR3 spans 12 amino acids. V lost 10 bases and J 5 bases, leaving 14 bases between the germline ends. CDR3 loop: CATGWGLETQYF. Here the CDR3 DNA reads TGTGCCACAGGATGGGGCTTGGAGACCCAGTACTTC.

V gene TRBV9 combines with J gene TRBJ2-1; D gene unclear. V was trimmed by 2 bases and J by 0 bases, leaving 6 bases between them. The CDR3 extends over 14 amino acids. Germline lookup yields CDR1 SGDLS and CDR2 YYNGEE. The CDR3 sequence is CASSVFSSYNEQFF. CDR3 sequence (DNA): TGTGCCAGCAGCGTTTTCAGCTCCTACAATGAGCAGTTCTTC.

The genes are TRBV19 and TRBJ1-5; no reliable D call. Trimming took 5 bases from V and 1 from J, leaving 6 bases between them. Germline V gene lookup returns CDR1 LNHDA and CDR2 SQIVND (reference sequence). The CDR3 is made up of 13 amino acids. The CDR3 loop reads CASSQRSNQPQHF. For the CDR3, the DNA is TGTGCCAGTAGTCAGAGGAGCAATCAGCCCCAGCATTTT. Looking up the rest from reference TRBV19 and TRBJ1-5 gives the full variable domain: DGGITQSPKYLFRKEGQNVTLSCEQNLNHDAMYWYRQDPGQGLRLIYYSQIVNDFQKGDIAEGYSVSREKKESFPLTVTSAQKNPTAFYLCASSQRSNQPQHFGDGTRLSIL.

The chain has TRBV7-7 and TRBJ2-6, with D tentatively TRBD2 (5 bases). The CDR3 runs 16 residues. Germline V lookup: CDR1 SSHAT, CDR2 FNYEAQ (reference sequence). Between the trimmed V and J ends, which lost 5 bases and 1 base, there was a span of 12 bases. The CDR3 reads CASSPQPGSGANVLTF. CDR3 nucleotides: TGTGCCAGCAGCCCCCAACCGGGGTCTGGGGCCAACGTCCTGACTTTC.

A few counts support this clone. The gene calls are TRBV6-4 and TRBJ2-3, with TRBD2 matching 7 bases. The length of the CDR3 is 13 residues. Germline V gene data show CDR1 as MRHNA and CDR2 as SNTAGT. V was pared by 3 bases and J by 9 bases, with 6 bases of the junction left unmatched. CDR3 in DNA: TGTGCCAGCAGTGAGTCAGGAGCGGGAACGCAGTATTTT. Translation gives CASSESGAGTQYF.

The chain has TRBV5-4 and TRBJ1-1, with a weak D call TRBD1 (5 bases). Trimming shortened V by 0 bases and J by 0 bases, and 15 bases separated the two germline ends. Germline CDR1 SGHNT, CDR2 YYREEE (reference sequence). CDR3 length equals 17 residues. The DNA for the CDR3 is TGTGCCAGCAGCTTGGGCGGAAGGGGAAGGATGAACACTGAAGCTTTCTTT. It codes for CASSLGGRGRMNTEAFF.

The DNA of the CDR3 is TGCGCCAGCAGCTTGAATCTAGCGGGGGGGTACAATGAGCAGTTCTTC. Translation gives CASSLNLAGGYNEQFF. This chain uses TRBV5-1 with TRBJ2-1, with TRBD2 identical over 12 bases. The V gene end was trimmed by 1 base and the J gene end by 4 bases; junction bases not matched to a gene: 3. In germline, CDR1 is SGHRS, CDR2 YFSETQ. The CDR3 has 16 amino acids.

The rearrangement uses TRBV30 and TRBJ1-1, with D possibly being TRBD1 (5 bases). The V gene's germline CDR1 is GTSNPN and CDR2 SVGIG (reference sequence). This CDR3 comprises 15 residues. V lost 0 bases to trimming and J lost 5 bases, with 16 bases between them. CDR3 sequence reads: CAWSVTSGPDTEAFF. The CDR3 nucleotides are TGTGCCTGGAGTGTAACTTCAGGGCCGGATACTGAAGCTTTCTTT.